These 2 T cell receptor beta chains share one sample of origin, sequenced in a study of T cells in pancreatic ductal adenocarcinoma. Selected pancreatic ductal adenocarcinoma patients had undergone surgery without neoadjuvant therapy. The protocol was immunoSEQ multiplex PCR, while the TCRdb copy is restricted to in-frame clones and leaves out a portion. The repertoire holds 15,000 to 20,000 clones, about nine tenths seen once, with approximately 1% in the top ten. The sequencing input was PBMCs. All receptors derive from a human donor with pancreatic ductal adenocarcinoma.

The rearrangement joins TRBV6-1 to TRBJ1-1; no firm D call. Between the trimmed V and J ends, which lost 5 bases and 1 base, there was a span of 11 bases. This CDR3 spans 14 amino acids. Germline V gene lookup returns CDR1 MNHNS and CDR2 SASEGT. The CDR3 reads CASSLPHANTEAFF. The CDR3, as DNA: TGTGCCAGCAGTCTACCGCACGCGAACACTGAAGCTTTCTTT.

CDR3 sequence reads: CASSSASSYNSPLHF. Written as DNA, the CDR3 is TGTGCCAGCAGTTCCGCGAGCTCCTATAATTCACCCCTCCACTTT. This chain joins TRBV6-5 and TRBJ1-6; D remains ambiguous. The CDR3 consists of 15 residues. Germline V lookup: CDR1 MNHEY, CDR2 SVGAGI. The V and J ends lost 4 bases and 0 bases respectively, with 7 bases between them.